These T cell receptor beta chains were read from a single sample in a study of neurological immune-mediated disorders. TCRdb called the 5' RACE reads again in MiXCR, with one record for every CDR3 protein. The repertoire includes roughly 59,000 distinct CDR3 sequences, about 5% of them detected once, and about 5.3% sits in the top ten. Sequencing used PBMCs. These receptors came from a human donor with multiple sclerosis. The donor label of this sample is uncertain. Both conserved end residues are part of each CDR3. Fields, in order: D gene, clone size, J gene, V gene, CDR3 DNA, CDR3 protein. D genes are given only for firm matches. Clone sizes are given selectively: once, few, many, or a class where the clone is expanded.

d_call: NA
clone_size: many
j_call: TRBJ1-2
v_call: TRBV29-1
cdr3_nt: TGCAGCGTTGAGTGGGGTAACTATGGCTACACCTTC
cdr3_aa: CSVEWGNYGYTF

d_call: NA
clone_size: many
j_call: TRBJ1-3
v_call: TRBV5-1
cdr3_nt: TGCGCCAGCAGCCCGGACATCCACTCTGGAAACACCATATATTTT
cdr3_aa: CASSPDIHSGNTIYF

d_call: NA
clone_size: many
j_call: TRBJ2-5
v_call: TRBV6-2/TRBV6-3
cdr3_nt: TGTGCCAGCAGTTACTCGATAGGGCGATCCCTCCCAGAGACCCAGTACTTC
cdr3_aa: CASSYSIGRSLPETQYF

d_call: TRBD2
clone_size: NA
j_call: TRBJ2-3
v_call: TRBV10-3
cdr3_nt: TGTGCCATCAGTGGGGATAGCGGGGGGCTCGCAGATACGCAGTATTTT
cdr3_aa: CAISGDSGGLADTQYF

d_call: NA
clone_size: NA
j_call: TRBJ2-3
v_call: TRBV6-9
cdr3_nt: TGTGCCAGCAGTTATTCGAGGCTGATGGACCAACCAGATACGCAGTATTTT
cdr3_aa: CASSYSRLMDQPDTQYF

d_call: NA
clone_size: many
j_call: TRBJ1-1
v_call: TRBV12-3/TRBV12-4
cdr3_nt: TGTGCCAGCAGTCCGGGCTCCGCCAACACTGAAGCTTTCTTT
cdr3_aa: CASSPGSANTEAFF

d_call: TRBD2
clone_size: many
j_call: TRBJ2-1
v_call: TRBV14
cdr3_nt: TGTGCCAGCAGTGAAGCGGGGCATGAGCAGTTCTTC
cdr3_aa: CASSEAGHEQFF

d_call: NA
clone_size: NA
j_call: TRBJ2-3
v_call: TRBV6-6
cdr3_nt: TGTGCCAGCAGTTACTCGGCGAACACCGGAGATACGCAGTATTTT
cdr3_aa: CASSYSANTGDTQYF

d_call: TRBD1
clone_size: many
j_call: TRBJ2-7
v_call: TRBV5-1
cdr3_nt: TGCGCCAGCAGCTCCCGGGACAGGGGCGACGAGCAGTACTTC
cdr3_aa: CASSSRDRGDEQYF

d_call: TRBD2
clone_size: many
j_call: TRBJ2-5
v_call: TRBV12-3/TRBV12-4
cdr3_nt: TGTGCCAGCAGTAGAACTAGCGGGGCCGAGACCCAGTACTTC
cdr3_aa: CASSRTSGAETQYF

d_call: NA
clone_size: many
j_call: TRBJ1-6
v_call: TRBV5-1
cdr3_nt: TGCGCCAGCAGGGGACGAGGGGATTCACCCCTCCACTTT
cdr3_aa: CASRGRGDSPLHF

d_call: TRBD1
clone_size: NA
j_call: TRBJ1-2
v_call: TRBV4-1
cdr3_nt: TGCGCCAGCAGCCAATCTTACGGGACAGAAGCTAACTATGGCTACACCTTC
cdr3_aa: CASSQSYGTEANYGYTF

d_call: NA
clone_size: many
j_call: TRBJ2-7
v_call: TRBV20-1
cdr3_nt: TGCAGTGCTAGTGAGGTCTCCTACGAGCAGTACTTC
cdr3_aa: CSASEVSYEQYF

d_call: NA
clone_size: few
j_call: TRBJ2-2
v_call: TRBV19
cdr3_nt: TGTGCCAGTACTTGGGGTCCGGACACCGGGGAGCTGTTTTTT
cdr3_aa: CASTWGPDTGELFF

d_call: NA
clone_size: many
j_call: TRBJ2-5
v_call: TRBV7-2
cdr3_nt: TGTGCCAGCAGCTTAGCGCAGACCTCTAGTGGGAAGGGGACCCAGTACTTC
cdr3_aa: CASSLAQTSSGKGTQYF

d_call: NA
clone_size: many
j_call: TRBJ2-1
v_call: TRBV20-1
cdr3_nt: TGCAGTGCTGCCTGGAGGGGGCCAGGGAATGAGCAGTTCTTC
cdr3_aa: CSAAWRGPGNEQFF

d_call: TRBD1
clone_size: many
j_call: TRBJ2-6
v_call: TRBV5-1
cdr3_nt: TGCGCCAGCAGCTTGGTAGGACAGGGGACTGGGGCCAACGTCCTGACTTTC
cdr3_aa: CASSLVGQGTGANVLTF

d_call: TRBD2
clone_size: many
j_call: TRBJ2-5
v_call: TRBV20-1
cdr3_nt: TGCAGTGCTAGAGCTAGCGGGGGCGGAGAGACCCAGTACTTC
cdr3_aa: CSARASGGGETQYF

d_call: TRBD1
clone_size: many
j_call: TRBJ2-7
v_call: TRBV10-2
cdr3_nt: TGCGCCAGCAGAACCGGACAGGGAGAGAGCGAGCAGTACTTC
cdr3_aa: CASRTGQGESEQYF

d_call: NA
clone_size: many
j_call: TRBJ2-5
v_call: TRBV7-9
cdr3_nt: TGTGCCAGCAGCCCCTTGGGCGGGACCGACCTAGAGACCCAGTACTTC
cdr3_aa: CASSPLGGTDLETQYF

d_call: TRBD1
clone_size: many
j_call: TRBJ1-3
v_call: TRBV20-1
cdr3_nt: TGCAGTGCTCTCCAGGGGGCGCGGGGAAACACCATATATTTT
cdr3_aa: CSALQGARGNTIYF

d_call: NA
clone_size: many
j_call: TRBJ1-2
v_call: TRBV20-1
cdr3_nt: TGCAGTGCTAGAGTCCCCGTCTACTATGGCTACACCTTC
cdr3_aa: CSARVPVYYGYTF

d_call: TRBD1
clone_size: many
j_call: TRBJ1-5
v_call: TRBV5-1
cdr3_nt: TGCGCCAGCAGCTCGGGAACAGGGGAGAATCAGCCCCAGCATTTT
cdr3_aa: CASSSGTGENQPQHF

d_call: NA
clone_size: many
j_call: TRBJ2-3
v_call: TRBV6-2/TRBV6-3
cdr3_nt: TGTGCCAGCAGCGCCGGGACGTCATACACAGATACGCAGTATTTT
cdr3_aa: CASSAGTSYTDTQYF

d_call: TRBD2
clone_size: many
j_call: TRBJ2-3
v_call: TRBV20-1
cdr3_nt: TGCAGTGCTCGGGACTACGGCACAGATACGCAGTATTTT
cdr3_aa: CSARDYGTDTQYF

d_call: NA
clone_size: many
j_call: TRBJ2-1
v_call: TRBV20-1
cdr3_nt: TGCAGTGCCTGGAGTGGGGGAACTTACAATGAGCAGTTCTTC
cdr3_aa: CSAWSGGTYNEQFF

d_call: NA
clone_size: many
j_call: TRBJ2-7
v_call: TRBV18
cdr3_nt: TGTGCCAGCTCCCCGGGCCCAAGGACCTACGAGCAGTACTTC
cdr3_aa: CASSPGPRTYEQYF

d_call: NA
clone_size: many
j_call: TRBJ2-7
v_call: TRBV4-1
cdr3_nt: TGCGCCAGCAGCCAAGATTTTGGGGCAGGGGTTCGGGGGCAGTACTTC
cdr3_aa: CASSQDFGAGVRGQYF

d_call: TRBD2
clone_size: many
j_call: TRBJ2-3
v_call: TRBV9
cdr3_nt: TGTGCCAGCAGCGTCTCCGGGACTAGCGGCACAGATACGCAGTATTTT
cdr3_aa: CASSVSGTSGTDTQYF

d_call: NA
clone_size: few
j_call: TRBJ2-1
v_call: TRBV27
cdr3_nt: TGTGCCAGCAGCCCGAACCCCGGGGGCTCCTACAATGAGCAGTTCTTC
cdr3_aa: CASSPNPGGSYNEQFF

d_call: NA
clone_size: few
j_call: TRBJ1-5
v_call: TRBV20-1
cdr3_nt: TGCAGTGCTAGTGCGGGTAGTAGCAATCAGCCCCAGCATTTT
cdr3_aa: CSASAGSSNQPQHF

d_call: NA
clone_size: many
j_call: TRBJ1-6
v_call: TRBV6-6
cdr3_nt: TGTGCCAGCAGTCGGGGCCCTAATTCACCCCTCCACTTT
cdr3_aa: CASSRGPNSPLHF

d_call: NA
clone_size: many
j_call: TRBJ1-2
v_call: TRBV3-1
cdr3_nt: TGTGCCAGCAGCGGCTCAGGTGGCTATGGCTACACCTTC
cdr3_aa: CASSGSGGYGYTF

d_call: NA
clone_size: many
j_call: TRBJ2-3
v_call: TRBV7-2
cdr3_nt: TGTGCCAGCAGCCCTGAGTTAGGGGCGGGGGATACGCAGTATTTT
cdr3_aa: CASSPELGAGDTQYF

d_call: NA
clone_size: many
j_call: TRBJ1-5
v_call: TRBV5-1
cdr3_nt: TGCGCCAGCAGCATAGGGGAGGGTCGAAATCAGCCCCAGCATTTT
cdr3_aa: CASSIGEGRNQPQHF

d_call: TRBD2
clone_size: many
j_call: TRBJ2-5
v_call: TRBV29-1
cdr3_nt: TGCAGCGTCGAGTCGATACAGACTAGCGGGGCCCTAGGGGAGACCCAGTACTTC
cdr3_aa: CSVESIQTSGALGETQYF